This entry describes one TCR beta chain. As originally analysed: Nucleated cell number was recorded as an estimate derived from reference gene primer amplification. Assay: immunoSEQ multiplex PCR; the TCRdb copy retains only in-frame clones and omits some. For V, J and clone size, that table is used; D and trimming come from the DNA. The top ten clones hold less than 3.5% of a sample with a few hundred thousand clones, around 88% of them seen once. These data are taken from a study of blood T cell repertoires in COVID-19. Whole-study context: Sites across the United States, Italy and Spain contributed samples from acute and convalescent COVID-19. The analysed material was cDNA or gDNA that came from T cells, B-cell-depleted T cells, or PBMCs.

This CDR3 region has 15 residues. Germline V gene lookup returns CDR1 SQVTM and CDR2 ANQGSEA. Trimming removed 0 bases from V and 4 bases from J, with 15 bases in between. This TCR came from a man aged 50 to 59 with active or convalescent COVID-19. J is TRBJ1-1 and V is TRBV29-1; D possibly corresponds to TRBD1 (5 bases). What was sequenced was peripheral blood. In nucleotides, the CDR3 is TGCAGCGTTGAAGATGGTGGGGCCTCGGGCACTGAAGCTTTCTTT. Translation: CSVEDGGASGTEAFF.